This T cell receptor beta chain was captured by sequencing in a study of beta chain features in type 1 diabetes. Study conclusions and caveats: Type 1 diabetes patients had TCRB CDR3s that were shorter (moderately but significantly so) in all four CD4+ subsets.

Expressed TCRB transcripts were sequenced after all isolated RNA was converted to cDNA. Measured with immunoSEQ multiplex PCR; TCRdb has only the in-frame clones, and not every one. The table includes about 120,000 clones, 16% detected once. The CDR3 spans 15 residues. V lost 4 bases and J lost 0, with 10 bases in between. Germline CDR1 reads SGDLS; CDR2 reads YYNGEE. Averaging roughly 110 mL, one heparinised blood draw was given by each donor. With regard to this clone: Its specificity is not known.

The chain is built from TRBV9 and TRBJ2-2; D might be TRBD1 or TRBD2, each matching 5 bases. The sequence came from a man aged 30 to 45 with type 1 diabetes. What was sequenced was central memory CD4+ T cells from blood. CDR3 sequence: CASSQRGANTGELFF. In DNA, the CDR3 is TGTGCCAGCAGCCAAAGGGGAGCGAACACCGGGGAGCTGTTTTTT.